Below, 24 T cell receptor beta chains from the same sample are listed, as sequenced in a study of T cell responses to AZD1222 COVID-19 vaccine. Here immunoSEQ multiplex PCR was the method, and the copy in TCRdb shows in-frame clones only, minus some. The table records some 100,000 clones, around nine tenths of them present only once. The sample was peripheral blood, taken on day 0 of AZD1222 vaccination. These receptors all stem from an adult in good health.

The DNA for the CDR3 is TGTGCCAGCAGCTTAGGCGGTCAGGGAGGGTGGCGTGAAAAACTGTTTTTT. Its translation is CASSLGGQGGWREKLFF. This chain connects TRBV7-8 to TRBJ1-4; TRBD1 might be the D (5 bases). The germline CDR1 and CDR2 sequences are SGHVS and FQNEAQ. The CDR3 extends over 17 amino acids. V dropped 1 base and J dropped 7 bases, with 19 bases sitting between them. The complete variable domain, with remaining parts taken from reference TRBV7-8 and TRBJ1-4, reads GAGVSQSPRYKVAKRGQDVALRCDPISGHVSLFWYQQALGQGPEFLTYFQNEAQLDKSGLPSDRFFAERPEGSVSTLKIQRTQQEDSAVYLCASSLGGQGGWREKLFFGSGTQLSVL.

In regard to this clone: Different DNA sequences within this sample yield the same CDR3. The J gene is TRBJ1-1, the V gene TRBV7-9; weak D call: TRBD1 (6 bases). Trimming removed 5 bases at V and 4 bases at J, with 11 bases between. The CDR3 runs 13 residues. Germline values: CDR1 SEHNR, CDR2 FQNEAQ (reference sequence). CDR3 bases: TGTGCCAGCAGCCCTCAGGGGTCCACTGAAGCTTTCTTT. Encoded protein: CASSPQGSTEAFF.

This clone has only one observation. The gene calls are TRBV3-1 (or the pseudogene TRBV3-2) and TRBJ1-1; possible D gene TRBD1, 6 bases. V was shortened by 2 bases and J by 11 bases, with 12 bases between the two germline ends. The germline V gene has CDR1 LGHDT and CDR2 YNNKEL (reference sequence). The CDR3 consists of 12 residues. The CDR3 nucleotides read TGTGCCAGCAGCCAACCCAGGGGCGAGGCTTTCTTT. It encodes CASSQPRGEAFF.

The J gene is TRBJ2-5, the V gene TRBV10-3, with 12 nucleotides matching TRBD2. CDR1 and CDR2 from the germline V gene are ENHRY and SYGVKD. V dropped 7 bases and J dropped 5; count of bases not matched to a gene: 11. The CDR3 consists of 16 residues. CDR3 DNA: TGTGCCATCAAGCCAGGACTAGCGGGAACCCTCGAGACCCAGTACTTC. This sequence encodes CAIKPGLAGTLETQYF.

The chain carries TRBV13 and TRBJ2-3; TRBD2 aligns across 7 bases. The CDR3 spans 14 residues. In germline, CDR1 is PRHDT, CDR2 FYEKMQ (reference sequence). Germline trimming cut 5 bases from V and 0 bases from J; bases unmatched to any gene: 2. CDR3 in DNA: TGTGCCAGCAGCATCGGGGGGAGCACAGATACGCAGTATTTT. Translated, it gives CASSIGGSTDTQYF.

The chain combines TRBV10-3 with TRBJ2-7; 8 bases fit TRBD1. The CDR3 consists of 13 residues. Trimming cost V 9 bases and J 6 bases; bases outside gene matches: 10. Germline CDR1 and CDR2: ENHRY and SYGVKD. This CDR3 is CAIEDRAQGEQYF. The CDR3 DNA follows: TGTGCCATTGAGGACAGGGCCCAGGGCGAGCAGTACTTC.

V gene TRBV19 combines with J gene TRBJ2-3; the D gene could be TRBD1 or TRBD2 (6 bases each). V was pared by 2 bases and J by 6 bases, with 15 bases between. CDR3 length: 15 residues. The germline gives CDR1 LNHDA, CDR2 SQIVND (reference sequence). The chain's CDR3 is CASSISEGGTDTQYF. The CDR3 DNA is TGTGCCAGTAGTATAAGCGAGGGGGGAACGGATACGCAGTATTTT.

This clone has just one count. This chain uses TRBV7-3 with TRBJ2-6, with TRBD1 as a possible D gene (6 bases). V dropped 5 bases and J dropped 8 bases, with 13 bases sitting between them. Looked up from germline, CDR1 is SGHTA and CDR2 is FQGTGA. The CDR3 length is 14 residues. This CDR3 is CASSTTGKTNVLTF. CDR3 in DNA: TGTGCCAGCAGCACCACAGGGAAAACCAACGTCCTGACTTTC.

V and J are TRBV2 and TRBJ2-6; the D gene is possibly TRBD2 (5 bases). CDR1 and CDR2 (germline): SNHLY, FYNNEI. The CDR3 is made up of 15 amino acids. V lost 7 bases, J lost 4 bases, and 14 bases lay in between. The CDR3 spells CASTGLTSGANVLTF. CDR3 coding DNA: TGTGCCAGCACGGGGTTGACCTCCGGGGCCAACGTCCTGACTTTC. Supplemented by reference TRBV2 and TRBJ2-6, the full variable domain reads EPEVTQTPSHQVTQMGQEVILRCVPISNHLYFYWYRQILGQKVEFLVSFYNNEISEKSEIFDDQFSVERPDGSNFTLKIRSTKLEDSAMYFCASTGLTSGANVLTFGAGSRLTVL.

This clone was seen a single time. The V and J genes are TRBV6-1 and TRBJ2-3; TRBD2 matches 9 bases. Trimming cost V 3 bases and J 6 bases; bases outside gene matches: 7. CDR3 length equals 15 residues. Per the germline V gene, CDR1 is MNHNS and CDR2 is SASEGT. CDR3 DNA: TGTGCCAGCAGTGAGTGGCGGGGGGGTTCCGATACGCAGTATTTT. It translates to CASSEWRGGSDTQYF.

The genes are TRBV7-9 and TRBJ2-7; the D is unclear. The CDR3 totals 13 residues. Looked up from germline, CDR1 is SEHNR and CDR2 is FQNEAQ (reference sequence). Trimming shortened V by 3 bases and J by 1 base, and 7 bases separated the two germline ends. The CDR3 loop is CASSFQTSYEQYF. CDR3 sequence (DNA): TGTGCCAGCAGCTTTCAGACTTCCTACGAGCAGTACTTC.

The chain uses TRBV2 and TRBJ1-5, with a possible D match to TRBD1 (5 bases). The CDR3 runs to 14 residues. Trimming removed 4 bases from V and 4 bases from J, with 11 bases in between. In germline, CDR1 is SNHLY, CDR2 FYNNEI. DNA for the CDR3: TGTGCCAGCAGTGGGCAGGGCCTGAATCAGCCCCAGCATTTT. Amino acids: CASSGQGLNQPQHF.

The chain carries TRBV6-5 and TRBJ2-3; 11 bases map to TRBD1. From germline, CDR1 is MNHEY and CDR2 SVGAGI. This CDR3 is built from 15 residues. The ends lost 4 bases at V and 3 bases at J; junction bases unmatched: 3. This CDR3 reads CASSFGQGATDTQYF. CDR3 in DNA: TGTGCCAGCAGTTTTGGACAGGGGGCGACAGATACGCAGTATTTT.

This clone was seen a few times. This rearrangement joins TRBV6-2 or TRBV6-3 to TRBJ1-1; D is undetermined. The CDR3 runs 13 residues. V was clipped by 4 bases and J by 4 bases, with 10 bases between them. In germline, CDR1 is MNHEY, CDR2 SVGEGT. The CDR3 loop is CASSWTAGTEAFF. CDR3 nucleotides: TGTGCCAGCAGTTGGACGGCGGGCACTGAAGCTTTCTTT.

This chain joins TRBV27 and TRBJ1-4, with unresolved D. Germline V CDR1 and CDR2: MNHEY, SMNVEV (reference sequence). The V end was cut by 0 bases, the J end by 3 bases, with 5 bases between. This CDR3 comprises 14 residues. The CDR3 bases are TGTGCCAGCAGTTTATCGGGAGCTAATGAAAAACTGTTTTTT. As protein: CASSLSGANEKLFF.

This rearrangement joins TRBV5-4 to TRBJ2-1; 11 positions match TRBD2. The germline V gene encodes CDR1 SGHNT and CDR2 YYREEE (reference sequence). The V segment lost 4 bases and the J segment 2 bases; nucleotides outside the gene matches: 2. The CDR3 runs to 15 residues. CDR3 in DNA: TGTGCCAGCAGCCTGACTAGCGGGACCTACAATGAGCAGTTCTTC. Its translation: CASSLTSGTYNEQFF.

The chain uses TRBV27 and TRBJ1-5, with D possibly TRBD1 on 5 matching bases. V was cut by 3 bases and J by 11 bases, with 17 bases left in between. CDR1 and CDR2 from the germline V gene are MNHEY and SMNVEV (reference sequence). The CDR3 is 14 amino acids. CDR3 nucleotides: TGTGCCAGCAGTTTGAGACAGCCAGGTGGGTCCCAGCATTTT. This translates into CASSLRQPGGSQHF.

The J gene is TRBJ2-1, the V gene TRBV6-4, with no clear D. The germline V gene encodes CDR1 MRHNA and CDR2 SNTAGT. CDR3 length: 15 amino acids. V lost 5 bases, J lost 0 bases, and 11 bases lay in between. The CDR3 coding sequence is TGTGCCAGCAGTCCCTCCTCGAGCTCCTACAATGAGCAGTTCTTC. Protein: CASSPSSSSYNEQFF.

V usage is TRBV5-6 and J usage is TRBJ2-1; D unresolved. Deletions cut 2 bases from V and 7 bases from J, with 4 bases between. This CDR3 region has 11 residues. Germline assignment: CDR1 SGHDT and CDR2 YYEEEE. The CDR3 spells CASSFQNEQFF. The DNA for the CDR3 is TGTGCCAGCAGCTTCCAGAATGAGCAGTTCTTC.

CDR3 residues: CASSPVGPYEQYF. CDR3 nucleotides: TGTGCCAGCTCACCAGTTGGACCCTACGAGCAGTACTTC. The chain joins TRBV18 to TRBJ2-7; D gene uncertain. V lost 2 bases and J 2 bases, leaving 7 bases between the germline ends. The CDR3 is 13 amino acids. Germline V CDR1 and CDR2: KGHSH, LQKENI.

The V gene is TRBV7-8, the J gene TRBJ1-5; D possibly corresponds to TRBD1 (6 bases). CDR3 length: 14 residues. Germline V lookup: CDR1 SGHVS, CDR2 FQNEAQ. Between the trimmed V and J ends, which lost 0 bases and 8 bases, there was a span of 11 bases. CDR3 residues: CASSLAGGLEPQHF. CDR3 nucleotides: TGTGCCAGCAGCTTAGCAGGGGGTTTGGAGCCCCAGCATTTT. The full variable domain, completed using reference TRBV7-8 and TRBJ1-5, is GAGVSQSPRYKVAKRGQDVALRCDPISGHVSLFWYQQALGQGPEFLTYFQNEAQLDKSGLPSDRFFAERPEGSVSTLKIQRTQQEDSAVYLCASSLAGGLEPQHFGDGTRLSIL.

The chain has TRBV4-1 and TRBJ1-1, with D possibly being TRBD1 (6 bases). CDR1 MGHRA and CDR2 YSYEKL come from the germline V gene. V dropped 2 bases and J dropped 1 base, with 8 bases sitting between them. CDR3 size: 14 residues. The chain's CDR3 is CASSQRDKNTEAFF. The CDR3 DNA reads TGCGCCAGCAGCCAACGGGACAAGAACACTGAAGCTTTCTTT.

This clone was observed a single time. The CDR3 nucleotides are TGTGCCAGCAGTTTAGAACAGGCGCGTGAAGCTTTCTTT. It specifies CASSLEQAREAFF. The chain has TRBV28 and TRBJ1-1; maybe TRBD1 (5 bases). Germline CDR1 and CDR2: MDHEN and SYDVKM. Trimming pared 2 bases from V and 7 bases from J, leaving 11 bases between. The CDR3 sequence is 13 residues long.

The V and J genes are TRBV7-2 and TRBJ1-2; D perhaps matches TRBD1 (5 bases). This CDR3 has 14 amino acids. The germline V gene has CDR1 SGHTA and CDR2 FQGNSA. The V gene lost 1 base and the J gene lost 8 bases, with 14 bases spanning the gap. The CDR3 here is CASSLGAGSGGYTF. CDR3 in DNA: TGTGCCAGCAGCTTAGGAGCAGGGTCAGGCGGCTACACCTTC.